Below, 29 T cell receptor beta chains from the same sample are listed, as sequenced in a study of identical twins. A single record per CDR3 protein comes from TCRdb applying MiXCR to the 5' RACE reads. Of 1.5 million to 2 million distinct CDR3 sequences listed, about 30% are singletons. Input material: cord blood. The receptors come from a newborn girl in good health.

The V and J genes are TRBV28 and TRBJ2-2; 8 bases are a match to TRBD2. The V and J ends lost 6 bases and 4 bases, in that order; junction bases with no gene match: 4. CDR1 and CDR2 from the germline V gene are MDHEN and SYDVKM. The CDR3 contains 14 residues. The CDR3 coding sequence is TGTGCCAGCAGGATTCGGGAGGGCACCGGGGAGCTGTTTTTT. This gives the protein CASRIREGTGELFF.

The chain couples TRBV20-1 to TRBJ2-3; 7 bases agree with TRBD2. Germline CDR1 DFQATT, CDR2 SNEGSKA (reference sequence). V lost 0 bases, J lost 6 bases, and 6 bases stayed unmatched. CDR3 length: 14 residues. The CDR3 sequence is CSARDIAGRDTQYF. DNA for the CDR3: TGCAGTGCTAGAGATATAGCGGGCAGGGATACGCAGTATTTT.

The chain joins TRBV20-1 to TRBJ1-4; perhaps TRBD1 as D (5 bases). Trimming stripped 0 bases from V and 6 bases from J, with 11 bases between. From germline, CDR1 is DFQATT and CDR2 SNEGSKA (reference sequence). This CDR3 spans 14 amino acids. CDR3 in DNA: TGCAGTGCTAGAGATCCTGGGGCGGATGAAAAACTGTTTTTT. This gives the protein CSARDPGADEKLFF.

This clonotype was picked up a small number of times. This rearrangement joins TRBV15 to TRBJ1-4, with a tentative D call TRBD1 (6 bases). The V and J ends lost 1 base and 2 bases respectively, with 11 bases between them. The CDR3 is made up of 16 amino acids. Germline CDR1 LNHNV, CDR2 YYDKDF (reference sequence). The CDR3 is CATSRARRGTNEKLFF. The CDR3 nucleotides read TGTGCCACCAGCAGAGCCCGGAGGGGGACTAATGAAAAACTGTTTTTT.

The chain has TRBV12-3 or TRBV12-4 and TRBJ1-3; D perhaps matches TRBD1 (5 bases). Trimming took off 5 bases at V and 0 bases at J, with 11 bases between the two ends. This CDR3 has 15 residues. The chain's CDR3 is CASSRDPSSGNTIYF. CDR3 DNA sequence: TGTGCCAGCAGTCGGGACCCAAGCTCTGGAAACACCATATATTTT.

The chain links TRBV7-8 to TRBJ2-3; 9 bases match TRBD2. The CDR3 contains 17 residues. Germline trimming cut 5 bases from V and 0 bases from J; bases unmatched to any gene: 9. CDR1 SGHVS and CDR2 FQNEAQ come from the germline V gene. The CDR3 here is CASSPLAGLPSTDTQYF. DNA of the CDR3: TGTGCCAGCAGCCCGCTAGCGGGGTTACCTAGCACAGATACGCAGTATTTT. Based on the CDR3 plus reference TRBV7-8 and TRBJ2-3, the full variable domain is GAGVSQSPRYKVAKRGQDVALRCDPISGHVSLFWYQQALGQGPEFLTYFQNEAQLDKSGLPSDRFFAERPEGSVSTLKIQRTQQEDSAVYLCASSPLAGLPSTDTQYFGPGTRLTVL.

J is TRBJ2-2 and V is TRBV6-5; 13 bases are shared with TRBD2. This CDR3 contains 16 residues. After removal of 4 bases from V and 6 bases from J, the junction contained 5 bases not matched to a gene. In germline, CDR1 is MNHEY, CDR2 SVGAGI. In DNA form, the CDR3 reads TGTGCCAGCAGTTTCCAACTAGCGGGAGGGGCCGGGGAGCTGTTTTTT. Amino acid sequence: CASSFQLAGGAGELFF.

The V gene is TRBV10-3, the J gene TRBJ2-7; the match to TRBD2 covers 7 bases. The V gene end was trimmed by 2 bases and the J gene end by 2 bases; junction bases not matched to a gene: 0. The CDR3 spans 13 residues. Germline V gene lookup returns CDR1 ENHRY and CDR2 SYGVKD. In DNA, the CDR3 is TGTGCCATCAGTGAGCGGGGGGCCTACGAGCAGTACTTC. It translates to CAISERGAYEQYF.

The gene calls are TRBV5-1 and TRBJ2-7; 11 nucleotides match TRBD2. CDR1 SGHRS and CDR2 YFSETQ come from the germline V gene. The CDR3 runs 16 residues. The junction had 8 bases not matched to a gene; V was cut back by 4 bases and J by 2 bases. CDR3 sequence (DNA): TGCGCCAGCAGCCCCCTTAGTAGCGGGGGGGCCTACGAGCAGTACTTC. It yields the protein CASSPLSSGGAYEQYF.

V gene TRBV14 combines with J gene TRBJ2-1; D unclear. The CDR3 consists of 15 residues. The V gene lost 2 bases and the J gene lost 4 bases, with 12 bases spanning the gap. Germline loops: CDR1 SGHDN, CDR2 FVKESK. CDR3 sequence reads: CASSQSWTAYNEQFF. CDR3 bases: TGTGCCAGCAGCCAATCCTGGACGGCATACAATGAGCAGTTCTTC.

The gene calls are TRBV11-3 and TRBJ2-5; D is ambiguous. V shed 8 bases and J shed 7 bases, with 5 bases lying between them. The CDR3 spans 9 residues. CDR1 and CDR2 from the germline V gene are SGHNT and YENEEA. The CDR3 loop reads CASVWTQYF. The CDR3 nucleotides are TGTGCCAGCGTCTGGACCCAGTACTTC.

The chain combines TRBV5-1 with TRBJ1-5; 9 bases match TRBD1. V lost 0 bases to trimming and J lost 6 bases; unmatched junction nucleotides: 10. CDR1 is SGHRS and CDR2 is YFSETQ in the germline V gene. This CDR3 region has 17 residues. This chain's CDR3 is CASSLGTGDLSGQPQHF. CDR3 DNA sequence: TGCGCCAGCAGCTTGGGGACAGGGGACCTTTCGGGTCAGCCCCAGCATTTT. The variable domain in full, with the rest retrieved from reference TRBV5-1 and TRBJ1-5, is KAGVTQTPRYLIKTRGQQVTLSCSPISGHRSVSWYQQTPGQGLQFLFEYFSETQRNKGNFPGRFSGRQFSNSRSEMNVSTLELGDSALYLCASSLGTGDLSGQPQHFGDGTRLSIL.

The rearrangement joins TRBV25-1 to TRBJ2-4, with TRBD1 matching 8 bases. CDR1 and CDR2 from the germline V gene are MGHDK and SYGVNS. This CDR3 region has 16 residues. Losses at the gene ends were 6 bases for V and 2 bases for J; bases not matched to a gene: 9. CDR3 DNA: TGTGCCAGCAGGGGTCGACAGGGGATCTCCAAAAACATTCAGTACTTC. It encodes CASRGRQGISKNIQYF.

V usage is TRBV29-1 and J usage is TRBJ2-1, with a tentative D call TRBD2 (6 bases). V shed 4 bases and J shed 5 bases, with 24 bases lying between them. CDR1 is SQVTM and CDR2 is ANQGSEA in the germline V gene. This CDR3 has 17 amino acids. The CDR3 DNA is TGCAGCGTTGGGGGGGACGCTGACGGCCCATTTGACAATGAGCAGTTCTTC. It specifies CSVGGDADGPFDNEQFF.

Note on this clonotype: A much larger clone lies one base from this, so it may be a read error. The CDR3 does not end in the conserved phenylalanine or tryptophan, so this is likely a read error. The J gene is TRBJ2-3, the V gene TRBV12-3 or TRBV12-4; D unclear. Trimming removed 5 bases at V and 6 bases at J, with 12 bases between. The length of the CDR3 is 13 residues. The CDR3 here is CASSLDVGDTQYL. CDR3 nucleotide sequence: TGTGCCAGCAGTCTCGACGTGGGGGATACGCAGTATTTA.

This clonotype has only a few counts. V is TRBV27 and J is TRBJ2-1; D is unresolved. The CDR3 is made up of 15 amino acids. V shed 2 bases and J shed 5 bases, with 13 bases lying between them. The germline gives CDR1 MNHEY, CDR2 SMNVEV (reference sequence). The CDR3 region has the DNA TGTGCCAGCAGTTTACCACACCTTAGCCACAATGAGCAGTTCTTC. Its translation is CASSLPHLSHNEQFF.

A few counts support this clonotype. The chain joins TRBV6-5 to TRBJ1-1; D not resolved. The CDR3 loop spans 13 amino acids. Germline assignment: CDR1 MNHEY and CDR2 SVGAGI. The germline V and J ends were trimmed by 9 bases and 1 base, with 12 bases remaining between them. CDR3 sequence reads: CASFGRENTEAFF. Written as DNA, the CDR3 is TGTGCCAGTTTCGGACGGGAGAACACTGAAGCTTTCTTT.

This chain uses TRBV2 with TRBJ2-2; TRBD2 might be the D (6 bases). This CDR3 is built from 16 residues. Germline assignment: CDR1 SNHLY and CDR2 FYNNEI. V lost 5 bases and J lost 1, with 14 bases in between. The DNA of the CDR3 is TGTGCCAGCAGTCTACCTAGCGTCCGGAACACCGGGGAGCTGTTTTTT. Its protein is CASSLPSVRNTGELFF. Full variable domain (remainder filled in from reference TRBV2 and TRBJ2-2): EPEVTQTPSHQVTQMGQEVILRCVPISNHLYFYWYRQILGQKVEFLVSFYNNEISEKSEIFDDQFSVERPDGSNFTLKIRSTKLEDSAMYFCASSLPSVRNTGELFFGEGSRLTVL.

This chain joins TRBV28 and TRBJ2-7; D is ambiguous. There are 12 residues in the CDR3. Germline lookup yields CDR1 MDHEN and CDR2 SYDVKM. Trimming stripped 4 bases from V and 6 bases from J, with 10 bases between. In nucleotides, the CDR3 is TGTGCCAGCAGTTCGGTGTCTGTCGAGCAGTACTTC. Its protein product is CASSSVSVEQYF.

The CDR3 protein is CSAILAGLDEQYF. CDR3 DNA: TGCAGTGCTATCTTGGCGGGACTGGACGAGCAGTACTTC. The chain combines TRBV20-1 with TRBJ2-7; tentatively, D is TRBD2 (6 bases). V gave up 4 bases and J gave up 5 bases, with 15 bases separating them. The CDR3 has 13 residues. Germline lookup yields CDR1 DFQATT and CDR2 SNEGSKA (reference sequence).

This clonotype occurred many times. In DNA form, the CDR3 reads TGTGCCAGCAGTGACCGTGGACGGACCAAAAACATTCAGTACTTC. This codes for CASSDRGRTKNIQYF. V gene TRBV25-1 combines with J gene TRBJ2-4, with unresolved D. CDR1 and CDR2 (germline): MGHDK, SYGVNS. This CDR3 region has 15 residues. Trimming removed 3 bases from V and 2 bases from J, with 11 bases in between.

The chain employs TRBV4-1 and TRBJ2-1, with D perhaps TRBD2 (6 bases). Near its end, the DNA agrees better with TRBJ2-7, so the J call may be wrong. This CDR3 is 18 amino acids long. CDR1 is MGHRA and CDR2 is YSYEKL in the germline V gene. The CDR3 protein is CASRGSPGERASYNEQYF. CDR3 nucleotides: TGCGCCAGCAGAGGGTCCCCAGGAGAGCGGGCTTCCTACAATGAGCAGTACTTC.

The V and J genes are TRBV20-1 and TRBJ1-2; D may be TRBD1 (5 bases). Trimming took off 2 bases at V and 7 bases at J, with 14 bases between the two ends. Germline lookup yields CDR1 DFQATT and CDR2 SNEGSKA (reference sequence). This CDR3 region has 13 residues. The CDR3 DNA follows: TGCAGTGCTAGAAGCGGACACCTAGGTGGCTACACCTTC. Its translation: CSARSGHLGGYTF.

This chain links TRBV4-1 with TRBJ1-2; 7 bases match TRBD1. Germline values: CDR1 MGHRA, CDR2 YSYEKL. The trim removed 3 bases at V and 7 bases at J, leaving 11 bases unmatched. This CDR3 comprises 15 residues. DNA of the CDR3: TGCGCCAGCAGCCAGGAAGAACAGGGGATTGGTGGCTACACCTTC. Translated, it gives CASSQEEQGIGGYTF.

This rearrangement joins TRBV28 to TRBJ2-7; TRBD2 matches at 12 bases. J gave up 12 bases and V 10 bases, and 7 bases lay outside the gene matches. From germline, CDR1 is MDHEN and CDR2 SYDVKM. This CDR3 region has 11 residues. This chain's CDR3 is CATGLAGGWYF. DNA for the CDR3: TGTGCCACCGGGCTAGCGGGAGGGTGGTACTTC.

CDR3 nucleotide sequence: TGTGCCAGCGGAGGGGACCTTTTTAGCTCCTACGAGCAGTACTTC. Translating gives CASGGDLFSSYEQYF. This rearrangement joins TRBV11-1 to TRBJ2-7; weak D call: TRBD2 (6 bases). Trimming left V 8 bases short and J 0 bases short, with 17 bases between. This CDR3 region has 15 residues. Germline V gene sequence: CDR1 SGHAT, CDR2 FQDESV (reference sequence).

This rearrangement joins TRBV7-2 to TRBJ1-2, with D possibly TRBD1 on 5 matching bases. This CDR3 is built from 17 residues. The germline V gene has CDR1 SGHTA and CDR2 FQGNSA. The ends were cut back, 0 bases at V and 0 bases at J, with 14 bases in the middle. The CDR3: CASSLASTPGPNYGYTF. As DNA, the CDR3 is TGTGCCAGCAGCTTAGCGTCAACGCCAGGGCCTAACTATGGCTACACCTTC. The variable domain in full, completed from reference TRBV7-2 and TRBJ1-2, reads GAGVSQSPSNKVTEKGKDVELRCDPISGHTALYWYRQSLGQGLEFLIYFQGNSAPDKSGLPSDRFSAERTGGSVSTLTIQRTQQEDSAVYLCASSLASTPGPNYGYTFGSGTRLTVV.

V and J are TRBV4-2 and TRBJ2-7, with 10 bases aligning to TRBD1. The CDR3 is 16 amino acids. With 0 bases clipped from V and 7 bases from J, the junction kept 9 bases outside the gene matches. Looked up from germline, CDR1 is LGHNA and CDR2 is YNFKEQ. The CDR3 reads CASSQDSGTGVNEQYF. CDR3 nucleotides: TGTGCCAGCAGCCAAGATTCCGGGACAGGGGTCAATGAGCAGTACTTC.

The V call is TRBV9, the J call TRBJ2-7, with D hard to call. The CDR3 has 12 residues. Trimming cost V 2 bases and J 7 bases, with 10 bases left between them. Germline CDR1 is SGDLS and CDR2 is YYNGEE. In DNA form, the CDR3 reads TGTGCCAGCAGCGTCTTCGGTTTTGAGCAGTACTTC. It is translated as CASSVFGFEQYF.